Given below is one TCR beta chain in context. Sequenced by immunoSEQ multiplex PCR; TCRdb stores in-frame clones only, minus some. The sample holds about 400,000 clones, 80% to 90% seen once. The sample belongs to a study of blood T cell repertoires in COVID-19. At the level of the study: The analysed material was cDNA or gDNA that came from T cells, B-cell-depleted T cells, or PBMCs.

V was pared by 0 bases and J by 0 bases, with 3 bases of the junction left unmatched. Germline V gives CDR1 PRHDT, CDR2 FYEKMQ (reference sequence). The CDR3 is made up of 18 amino acids. The receptor comes from a woman in her sixties with COVID-19, enrolled during active disease. The sequenced material came from peripheral blood. J is TRBJ2-4 and V is TRBV13; TRBD2 matches 12 bases. CDR3 amino acids: CASSLGLAGGLAKNIQYF. CDR3 coding DNA: TGTGCCAGCAGCTTAGGGCTAGCGGGGGGGCTAGCCAAAAACATTCAGTACTTC.